This T cell receptor (beta chain) was profiled in a study of cytomegalovirus exposure and HLA in healthy donors. General observations from the study: Three of the chains that were CMV-associated were confirmed in vitro to be specific for CMV antigens. Altogether, some 170 TCR beta chains were recorded as cytomegalovirus-associated. While the bulk of TCR sequences proved rare, some public TCRs turned up in many donors.

A word on this clone: Its antigen remains unknown.

The data were produced by immunoSEQ multiplex PCR, yet TCRdb's version contains in-frame clones alone and is incomplete. This table has some 170,000 clones, about 89% appearing once. V lost 5 bases, J lost 4 bases, and 18 bases lay in between. Germline assignment: CDR1 SQVTM and CDR2 ANQGSEA. The CDR3 is 16 residues long. The V call is TRBV29-1, the J call TRBJ2-6; D is possibly TRBD2 (6 bases). Sequenced input: PBMCs. The receptor was derived from a man younger than 35 in good health and CMV-seropositive. CDR3 protein: CSVIRIGRSGANVLTF. The CDR3 DNA is TGCAGCGTTATTCGGATTGGGAGGTCCGGGGCCAACGTCCTGACTTTC. Together with reference TRBV29-1 and TRBJ2-6, the CDR3 gives the full variable domain: SAVISQKPSRDICQRGTSLTIQCQVDSQVTMMFWYRQQPGQSLTLIATANQGSEATYESGFVIDKFPISRPNLTFSTLTVSNMSPEDSSIYLCSVIRIGRSGANVLTFGAGSRLTVL.